The 25 T cell receptor beta chains given below trace back to one sample, sequenced in a study of T cell changes during pregnancy in multiple sclerosis. Profiling relied on immunoSEQ multiplex PCR, and the TCRdb table lists in-frame clones only, not all of them. The repertoire has tens of thousands of clones, approximately 90% of them found once; the top ten carry 3.5%. Sample: PBMCs, taken in the first trimester of pregnancy. The receptors stem from a female donor in good health, serving as a control in a pregnancy study. Some clones in this sample may be carry-over from other donors' samples.

The chain carries TRBV7-8 and TRBJ2-6; no definite D call. The germline V gene encodes CDR1 SGHVS and CDR2 FQNEAQ. The CDR3 length is 17 residues. Trimming pared 2 bases from V and 0 bases from J, leaving 11 bases between. The CDR3: CASSLSAGFSGANVLTF. CDR3 coding DNA: TGTGCCAGCAGCTTATCGGCAGGCTTCTCTGGGGCCAACGTCCTGACTTTC. The full variable domain, completed using reference TRBV7-8 and TRBJ2-6, is GAGVSQSPRYKVAKRGQDVALRCDPISGHVSLFWYQQALGQGPEFLTYFQNEAQLDKSGLPSDRFFAERPEGSVSTLKIQRTQQEDSAVYLCASSLSAGFSGANVLTFGAGSRLTVL.

The V gene is TRBV18, the J gene TRBJ1-2, with TRBD1 matching 7 bases. Germline V CDR1 and CDR2: KGHSH, LQKENI. The CDR3 totals 14 residues. V was pared by 4 bases and J by 2 bases, with 4 bases of the junction left unmatched. The CDR3, as DNA: TGTGCCAGCTCACTACAGGGGCCCAACTATGGCTACACCTTC. This codes for CASSLQGPNYGYTF.

The chain combines TRBV27 with TRBJ2-3; 12 positions agree with TRBD1. The V segment lost 4 bases and the J segment 5 bases; nucleotides outside the gene matches: 4. The CDR3 is made up of 15 amino acids. Per germline, CDR1 MNHEY and CDR2 SMNVEV (reference sequence). CDR3 protein: CASSSGTGGIDTQYF. The CDR3 DNA is TGTGCCAGCAGTTCGGGGACAGGGGGCATAGATACGCAGTATTTT.

This clone turned up a few times. The chain is built from TRBV6-1 and TRBJ1-1; D gene uncertain. V was cut by 7 bases and J by 4 bases, with 13 bases left in between. The CDR3 length is 13 residues. The germline V gene encodes CDR1 MNHNS and CDR2 SASEGT. The CDR3 region has the DNA TGTGCCAGCACCCTGGGGAGGGTCACTGAAGCTTTCTTT. As protein: CASTLGRVTEAFF.

In its sample, this clone was seen once. The chain uses TRBV15 and TRBJ2-3; 13 bases fit TRBD2. Germline CDR1 and CDR2: LNHNV and YYDKDF (reference sequence). CDR3 length: 17 amino acids. Germline trimming cut 3 bases from V and 0 bases from J; bases unmatched to any gene: 3. DNA for the CDR3: TGTGCCACCAGCAGCGGGACTAGCGGGACGAGCACAGATACGCAGTATTTT. This gives the protein CATSSGTSGTSTDTQYF.

The rearrangement uses TRBV4-2 and TRBJ2-1, with 8 bases matching TRBD2. Per germline, CDR1 LGHNA and CDR2 YNFKEQ. The CDR3 sequence is 16 residues long. V was pared by 0 bases and J by 9 bases, with 10 bases of the junction left unmatched. Written as DNA, the CDR3 is TGTGCCAGCAGCCAAGATAACTCGGGGGGGCCAGGTGAGCAGTTCTTC. Encoded protein: CASSQDNSGGPGEQFF.

This clone came up once. The J gene is TRBJ1-3, the V gene TRBV7-2; 8 bases map to TRBD1. With V trimmed by 3 bases and J by 0 bases, 1 base remained unmatched. Germline CDR1 and CDR2: SGHTA and FQGNSA. The CDR3 covers 15 residues. Here the CDR3 reads CASSFGQGSGNTIYF. CDR3 DNA: TGTGCCAGCAGCTTCGGACAGGGCTCTGGAAACACCATATATTTT.

This chain uses TRBV18 with TRBJ2-1; 7 nucleotides align to TRBD1. The V gene end was trimmed by 3 bases and the J gene end by 2 bases; junction bases not matched to a gene: 4. The germline CDR1 and CDR2 sequences are KGHSH and LQKENI. The CDR3 runs to 15 residues. CDR3 nucleotide sequence: TGTGCCAGCTCACCTCCGGGACAGCCCTACAATGAGCAGTTCTTC. Encoded protein: CASSPPGQPYNEQFF.

The chain carries TRBV7-8 and TRBJ1-2; D is undetermined. This CDR3 is built from 14 residues. Germline loops: CDR1 SGHVS, CDR2 FQNEAQ. V was cut by 5 bases and J by 0 bases, with 10 bases left in between. CDR3 loop: CASSRLRANYGYTF. In DNA form, the CDR3 reads TGTGCCAGCAGCCGACTGAGAGCTAACTATGGCTACACCTTC. Combining the CDR3 with reference TRBV7-8 and TRBJ1-2 gives the whole variable domain GAGVSQSPRYKVAKRGQDVALRCDPISGHVSLFWYQQALGQGPEFLTYFQNEAQLDKSGLPSDRFFAERPEGSVSTLKIQRTQQEDSAVYLCASSRLRANYGYTFGSGTRLTVV.

This chain connects TRBV5-1 to TRBJ2-3, with D possibly matching TRBD2 (6 bases). The CDR3 extends over 17 amino acids. The germline gives CDR1 SGHRS, CDR2 YFSETQ. V lost 4 bases and J lost 0, with 18 bases in between. As DNA, the CDR3 is TGCGCCAGCAGCCCCTACCCCGGAGGGCCTAGCACAGATACGCAGTATTTT. The encoded protein is CASSPYPGGPSTDTQYF.

The chain employs TRBV19 and TRBJ2-5; 8 bases are a match to TRBD2. The ends lost 2 bases at V and 4 bases at J; junction bases unmatched: 12. The CDR3 is 17 amino acids. The germline V gene encodes CDR1 LNHDA and CDR2 SQIVND (reference sequence). This chain's CDR3 is CASSILSTAGVRETQYF. Here the CDR3 DNA reads TGTGCCAGTAGTATATTATCGACAGCGGGAGTTCGAGAGACCCAGTACTTC. Supplemented by reference TRBV19 and TRBJ2-5, the full variable domain reads DGGITQSPKYLFRKEGQNVTLSCEQNLNHDAMYWYRQDPGQGLRLIYYSQIVNDFQKGDIAEGYSVSREKKESFPLTVTSAQKNPTAFYLCASSILSTAGVRETQYFGPGTRLLVL.

The genes are TRBV5-6 and TRBJ2-7; D not certain. V shed 1 base and J shed 3 bases, with 8 bases lying between them. The V gene's germline CDR1 is SGHDT and CDR2 YYEEEE. CDR3 length: 13 amino acids. The CDR3 loop is CASSLWQNYEQYF. For the CDR3, the DNA is TGTGCCAGCAGCTTGTGGCAGAACTACGAGCAGTACTTC.

The chain links TRBV6-4 to TRBJ2-2; D may be TRBD2 (5 bases). This CDR3 has 14 amino acids. Trimming stripped 6 bases from V and 1 base from J, with 9 bases between. Germline V gene lookup returns CDR1 MRHNA and CDR2 SNTAGT. Written as DNA, the CDR3 is TGTGCCAGCAGCGCTGGAGGGAACACCGGGGAGCTGTTTTTT. Translating gives CASSAGGNTGELFF.

The genes are TRBV21-1 and TRBJ2-7; the table's D call TRBD1 went unverified against the DNA. TRBV21-1 is a listed pseudogene. This CDR3 spans 15 amino acids. CDR3 nucleotide sequence: TGTGCCAGCAGCCCACGACGCGACAGGGGGCTCGGGCAGTACTTC. Amino acid sequence: CASSPRRDRGLGQYF.

The chain joins TRBV4-1 to TRBJ2-3; TRBD2 matches 14 bases. Germline trimming cut 3 bases from V and 4 bases from J; bases unmatched to any gene: 6. The CDR3 sequence is 17 residues long. Germline CDR1 reads MGHRA; CDR2 reads YSYEKL. The CDR3 region is CASSHAGTSGGADTQYF. CDR3 in DNA: TGCGCCAGCAGCCACGCCGGGACTAGCGGGGGTGCAGATACGCAGTATTTT.

The V call is TRBV9, the J call TRBJ2-7, with 9 bases aligning to TRBD1. J lost 1 base, V lost 0 bases, and 5 bases had no gene match. Germline-derived CDR1 and CDR2 are SGDLS and YYNGEE. The CDR3 runs to 16 residues. This chain's CDR3 is CASSVGGGTGSYEQYF. CDR3 DNA sequence: TGTGCCAGCAGCGTAGGGGGTGGGACAGGGTCCTACGAGCAGTACTTC.

V and J are TRBV7-2 and TRBJ2-5; D possibly corresponds to TRBD2 (5 bases). This CDR3 is built from 13 residues. Germline loops: CDR1 SGHTA, CDR2 FQGNSA. V was shortened by 1 base and J by 5 bases, with 8 bases between the two germline ends. For the CDR3, the DNA is TGTGCCAGCAGCTTAGGAGGGTGGGAGACCCAGTACTTC. It specifies CASSLGGWETQYF.

The chain is built from TRBV27 and TRBJ1-5, with TRBD1 matching 8 bases. The V gene's germline CDR1 is MNHEY and CDR2 SMNVEV (reference sequence). With 8 bases clipped from V and 8 bases from J, the junction kept 11 bases outside the gene matches. The CDR3 has 14 amino acids. CDR3 in DNA: TGTGCCAGCGGCTCCCCAGGGGGCGAAGAGCCCCAGCATTTT. Protein product: CASGSPGGEEPQHF.

J is TRBJ1-5 and V is TRBV7-2; 8 nucleotides line up with TRBD1. The CDR3 covers 13 residues. The V segment lost 5 bases and the J segment 5 bases; nucleotides outside the gene matches: 2. Germline values: CDR1 SGHTA, CDR2 FQGNSA. CDR3 nucleotides: TGTGCCAGCAGCCAGGACAGGGATCAGCCCCAGCATTTT. This encodes CASSQDRDQPQHF.

The chain is built from TRBV15 and TRBJ1-5; TRBD1 matches at 7 bases. Germline CDR1 LNHNV, CDR2 YYDKDF (reference sequence). The V segment lost 0 bases and the J segment 8 bases; nucleotides outside the gene matches: 13. The CDR3 length is 17 residues. The DNA for the CDR3 is TGTGCCACCAGCAGAGAGGCAGGGCGAAGGGGGCTCGAGCCCCAGCATTTT. The encoded protein is CATSREAGRRGLEPQHF.

This chain joins TRBV29-1 and TRBJ2-7; the match to TRBD1 covers 7 bases. Germline V gene data show CDR1 as SQVTM and CDR2 as ANQGSEA. Trimming cost V 3 bases and J 3 bases; bases outside gene matches: 2. CDR3 length: 12 amino acids. The chain's CDR3 is CSVETGSYEQYF. CDR3 coding DNA: TGCAGCGTTGAGACAGGGAGCTACGAGCAGTACTTC.

The chain has TRBV28 and TRBJ1-5; tentatively, D is TRBD1 (6 bases). V lost 3 bases and J lost 4, with 13 bases in between. Germline lookup yields CDR1 MDHEN and CDR2 SYDVKM. This CDR3 region has 15 residues. The CDR3 sequence: CASSFPGTQNQPQHF. The DNA of the CDR3 is TGTGCCAGCAGTTTCCCCGGGACACAAAATCAGCCCCAGCATTTT.

The chain combines TRBV27 with TRBJ2-7; TRBD1 aligns across 11 bases. Germline CDR1 MNHEY, CDR2 SMNVEV (reference sequence). The CDR3 length is 15 residues. V was pared by 3 bases and J by 3 bases, with 4 bases of the junction left unmatched. The CDR3 DNA reads TGTGCCAGCAGTTTCCCGGGACAGGGGGTCTACGAGCAGTACTTC. Translating it yields CASSFPGQGVYEQYF.

The chain joins TRBV5-8 to TRBJ2-7, with a weak D call TRBD2 (5 bases). Germline loops: CDR1 SGHTS, CDR2 YDEGEE. The CDR3 sequence is 14 residues long. V dropped 2 bases and J dropped 2 bases, with 11 bases sitting between them. The CDR3 DNA follows: TGTGCCAGCAGCTTCTATGCGGGTACCTACGAGCAGTACTTC. This encodes CASSFYAGTYEQYF.

Only a few counts were recorded for this clone. The DNA for the CDR3 is TGTGCCTGGGGGACAGGGGATCTCAGTCAGCCCCAGCATTTT. Its translation: CAWGTGDLSQPQHF. This rearrangement joins TRBV30 to TRBJ1-5; 10 bases are a match to TRBD1. J lost 6 bases, V lost 5 bases, and 7 bases had no gene match. The CDR3 totals 14 residues. Germline loops: CDR1 GTSNPN, CDR2 SVGIG (reference sequence).